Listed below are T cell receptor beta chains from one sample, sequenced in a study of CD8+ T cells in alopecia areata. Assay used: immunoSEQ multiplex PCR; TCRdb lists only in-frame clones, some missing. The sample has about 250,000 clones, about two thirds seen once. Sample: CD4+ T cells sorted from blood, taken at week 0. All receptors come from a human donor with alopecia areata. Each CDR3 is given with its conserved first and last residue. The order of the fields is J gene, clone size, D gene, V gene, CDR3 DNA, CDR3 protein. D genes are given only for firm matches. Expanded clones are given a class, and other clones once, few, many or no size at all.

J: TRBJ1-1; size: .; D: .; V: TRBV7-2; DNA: TGTGCCAGCAGCCGCTCCACGGTGAACACTGAAGCTTTCTTT; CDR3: CASSRSTVNTEAFF
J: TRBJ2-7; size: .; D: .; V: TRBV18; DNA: TGTGCCAGCTCACCAAAGAACGAGCAGTACTTC; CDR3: CASSPKNEQYF
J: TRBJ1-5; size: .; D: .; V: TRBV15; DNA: TGTGCCACCAGCCTAGGGTGGGGAGGCAATCAGCCCCAGCATTTT; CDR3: CATSLGWGGNQPQHF
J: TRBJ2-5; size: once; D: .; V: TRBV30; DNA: TGTGCCTGGGGGTCCGGGACACAGAAAGAGACCCAGTACTTC; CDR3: CAWGSGTQKETQYF
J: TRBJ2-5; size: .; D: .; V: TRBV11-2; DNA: TGTGCCAGCAGCCTAAAGGGAGAGACCCAGTACTTC; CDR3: CASSLKGETQYF
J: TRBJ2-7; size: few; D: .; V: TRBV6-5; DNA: TGTGCCAGCAGGACAGGATCCTACGAGCAGTACTTC; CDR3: CASRTGSYEQYF
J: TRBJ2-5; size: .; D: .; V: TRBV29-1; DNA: TGCAGCGTTGTCGGGACTCAAGAGACCCAGTACTTC; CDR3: CSVVGTQETQYF
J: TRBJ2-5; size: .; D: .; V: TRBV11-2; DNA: TGTGCCAGCAGCCCAGGGGGGACCGGAGAGACCCAGTACTTC; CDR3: CASSPGGTGETQYF
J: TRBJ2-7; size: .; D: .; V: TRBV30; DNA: TGTGCCTGGAGTCTTGACCCGACGTCCGGGTGGACAGATCACCTGGGAAGGTACGAGCAGTACTTC; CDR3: CAWSLDPTSGWTDHLGRYEQYF
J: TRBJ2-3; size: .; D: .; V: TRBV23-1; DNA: TGCGCCAGCAGTCAATCGGAGACAGTTAGCACAGATACGCAGTATTTT; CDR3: CASSQSETVSTDTQYF
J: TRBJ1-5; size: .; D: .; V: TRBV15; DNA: TGTGCCACCAGCAGGTTGGGCGGGGGCAATCAGCCCCAGCATTTT; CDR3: CATSRLGGGNQPQHF
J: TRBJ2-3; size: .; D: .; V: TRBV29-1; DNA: TGCAGCGTCCGCGGTGGCACAGATACGCAGTATTTT; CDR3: CSVRGGTDTQYF
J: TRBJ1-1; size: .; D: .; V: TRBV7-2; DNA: TGTGCCAGCAGCACCCACCGCAATGAAGCTTTCTTT; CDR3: CASSTHRNEAFF
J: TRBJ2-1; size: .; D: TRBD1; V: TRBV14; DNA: TGTGCCAGCAGCCCTCCCTATCACAGGGGGAATGAGCAGTTCTTC; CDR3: CASSPPYHRGNEQFF
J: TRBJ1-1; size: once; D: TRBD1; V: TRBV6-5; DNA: TGTGCCAGCAGTGCGGGACAGTCGTTCTCTGAAGCTTTCTTT; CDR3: CASSAGQSFSEAFF
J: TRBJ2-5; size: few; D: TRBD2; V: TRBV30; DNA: TGTGCCTGGAGTGTACGGCGGCGGGGGGGCCGTGAGACCCAGTACTTC; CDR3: CAWSVRRRGGRETQYF
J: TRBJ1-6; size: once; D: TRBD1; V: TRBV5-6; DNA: TGTGCCAGCAGCTTGGCAGACAGGGGTAAACATTCACCCCTCCACTTT; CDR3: CASSLADRGKHSPLHF
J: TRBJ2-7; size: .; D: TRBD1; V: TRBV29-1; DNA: TGCAGCGTGGGACAGGGACCCTCCTACGAGCAGTACTTC; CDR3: CSVGQGPSYEQYF
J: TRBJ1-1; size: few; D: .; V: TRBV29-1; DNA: TGCAGCGTTGAAGTGGGGGTGAACACTGAAGCTTTCTTT; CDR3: CSVEVGVNTEAFF
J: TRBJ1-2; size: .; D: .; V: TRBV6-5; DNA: TGTGCCAGCAGTTACTCCCGTACAGTCTATGGCTACACCTTC; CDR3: CASSYSRTVYGYTF
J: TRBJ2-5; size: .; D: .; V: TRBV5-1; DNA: TGCGCCAGCAGCTTTGAATCTCAAGAGACCCAGTACTTC; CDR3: CASSFESQETQYF
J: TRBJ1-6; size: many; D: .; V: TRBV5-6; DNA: TGTGCCAGCAGCACCCCAGAGGGGGTTTCACCCCTCCACTTT; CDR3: CASSTPEGVSPLHF
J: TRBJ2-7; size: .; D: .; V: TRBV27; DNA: TGTGCCAGCAGTTCCGCGGGGCACGAGCAGTACTTC; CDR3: CASSSAGHEQYF
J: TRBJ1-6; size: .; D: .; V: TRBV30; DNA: TGTGCCTGGAGTGTGGGCGGACCTAATTCACCCCTCCACTTT; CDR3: CAWSVGGPNSPLHF
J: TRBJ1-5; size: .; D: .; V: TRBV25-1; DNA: TGTGCCAGCAGTGGTATAGGGAGCAATCAGCCCCAGCATTTT; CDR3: CASSGIGSNQPQHF
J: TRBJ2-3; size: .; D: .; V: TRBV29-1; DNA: TGCAGCGTTGCCGCGTTGGCGGGGAGCACAGATACGCAGTATTTT; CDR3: CSVAALAGSTDTQYF
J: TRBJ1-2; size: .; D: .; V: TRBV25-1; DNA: TGTGCCAGCACCTCTAGCAAAGGCACCACGTCCCTGTATGGCTACACCTTC; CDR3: CASTSSKGTTSLYGYTF
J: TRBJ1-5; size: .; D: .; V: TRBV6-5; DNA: TGTGCCAGCAGTTACCTCGGGTACCAGCATTTT; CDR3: CASSYLGYQHF
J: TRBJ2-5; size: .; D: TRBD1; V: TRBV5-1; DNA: TGCGCCAGCAGCTTCAACCCCCCAGGGGGTGCGGAGACCCAGTACTTC; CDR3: CASSFNPPGGAETQYF
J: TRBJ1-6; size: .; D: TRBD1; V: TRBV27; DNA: TGTGCCAGCAGTCCATTGACAGGGGGGAATTCACCCCTCCACTTT; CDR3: CASSPLTGGNSPLHF
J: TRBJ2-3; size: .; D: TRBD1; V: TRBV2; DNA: TGTGCCAGCGCGGACAGGCTAAGCACAGATACGCAGTATTTT; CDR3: CASADRLSTDTQYF